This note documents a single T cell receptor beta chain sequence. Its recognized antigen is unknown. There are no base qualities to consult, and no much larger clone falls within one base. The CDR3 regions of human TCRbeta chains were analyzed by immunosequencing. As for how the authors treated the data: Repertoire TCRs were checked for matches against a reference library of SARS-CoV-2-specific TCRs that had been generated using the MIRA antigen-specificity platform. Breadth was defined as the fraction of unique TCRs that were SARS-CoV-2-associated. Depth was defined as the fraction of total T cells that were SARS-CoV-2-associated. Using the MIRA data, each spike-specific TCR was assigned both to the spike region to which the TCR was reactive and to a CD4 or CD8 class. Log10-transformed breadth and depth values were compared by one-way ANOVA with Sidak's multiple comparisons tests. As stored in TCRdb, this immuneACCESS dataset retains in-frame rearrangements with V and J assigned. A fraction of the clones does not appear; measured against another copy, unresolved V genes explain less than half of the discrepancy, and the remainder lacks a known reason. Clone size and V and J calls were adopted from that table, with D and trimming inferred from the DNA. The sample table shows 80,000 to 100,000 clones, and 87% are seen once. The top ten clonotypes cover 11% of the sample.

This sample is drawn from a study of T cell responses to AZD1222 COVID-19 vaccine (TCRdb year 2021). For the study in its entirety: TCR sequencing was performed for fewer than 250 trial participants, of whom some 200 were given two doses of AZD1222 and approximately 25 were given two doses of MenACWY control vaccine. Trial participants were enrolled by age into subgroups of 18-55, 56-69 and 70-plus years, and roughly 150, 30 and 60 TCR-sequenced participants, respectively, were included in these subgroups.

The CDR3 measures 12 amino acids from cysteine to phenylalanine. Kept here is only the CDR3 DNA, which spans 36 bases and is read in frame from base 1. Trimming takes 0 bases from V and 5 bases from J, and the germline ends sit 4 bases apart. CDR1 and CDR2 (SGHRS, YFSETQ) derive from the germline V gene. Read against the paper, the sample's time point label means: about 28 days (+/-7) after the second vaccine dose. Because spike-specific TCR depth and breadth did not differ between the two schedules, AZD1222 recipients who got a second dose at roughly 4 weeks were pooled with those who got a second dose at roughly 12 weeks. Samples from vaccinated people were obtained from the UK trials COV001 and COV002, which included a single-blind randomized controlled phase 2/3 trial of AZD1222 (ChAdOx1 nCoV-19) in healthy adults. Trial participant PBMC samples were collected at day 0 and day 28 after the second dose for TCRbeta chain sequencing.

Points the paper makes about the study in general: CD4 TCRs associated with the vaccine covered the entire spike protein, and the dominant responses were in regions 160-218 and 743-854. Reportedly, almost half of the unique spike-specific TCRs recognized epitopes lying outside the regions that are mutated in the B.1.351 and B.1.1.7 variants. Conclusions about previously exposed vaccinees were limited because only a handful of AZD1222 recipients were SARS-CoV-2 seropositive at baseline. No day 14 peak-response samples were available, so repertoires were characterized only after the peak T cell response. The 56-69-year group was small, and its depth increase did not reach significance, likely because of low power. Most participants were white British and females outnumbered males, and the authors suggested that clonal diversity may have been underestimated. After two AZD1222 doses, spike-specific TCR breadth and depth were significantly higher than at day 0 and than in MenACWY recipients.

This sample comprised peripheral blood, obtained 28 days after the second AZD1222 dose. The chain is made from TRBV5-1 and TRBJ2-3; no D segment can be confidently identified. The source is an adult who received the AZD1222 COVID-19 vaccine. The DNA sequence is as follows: TGCGCCAGCAGCTTGGAGGTAGATACGCAGTATTTT. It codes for CASSLEVDTQYF.